The present TCR beta chain was sequenced within a study of T cells after yellow fever vaccination. V shed 0 bases and J shed 0 bases, with 11 bases lying between them. The CDR3 loop spans 16 amino acids. The germline CDR1 and CDR2 sequences are MNHNY and SVGAGI (reference sequence). TCRdb independently ran MiXCR on the 5' RACE reads; one entry per CDR3 protein. Among some 160,000 distinct CDR3 sequences listed, about a tenth were seen once. The rearrangement joins TRBV6-6 to TRBJ1-1; D gene unclear. The specimen comprised CD8+ T cells sorted from PBMCs, sampled 45 days after the yellow fever booster vaccination. This TCR was sampled from a man between 18 and 29 years old who received the YFV17D yellow fever vaccine. The CDR3 DNA reads TGTGCCAGCAGTTACTCGGCGAACAGCATGAACACTGAAGCTTTCTTT. This sequence encodes CASSYSANSMNTEAFF.